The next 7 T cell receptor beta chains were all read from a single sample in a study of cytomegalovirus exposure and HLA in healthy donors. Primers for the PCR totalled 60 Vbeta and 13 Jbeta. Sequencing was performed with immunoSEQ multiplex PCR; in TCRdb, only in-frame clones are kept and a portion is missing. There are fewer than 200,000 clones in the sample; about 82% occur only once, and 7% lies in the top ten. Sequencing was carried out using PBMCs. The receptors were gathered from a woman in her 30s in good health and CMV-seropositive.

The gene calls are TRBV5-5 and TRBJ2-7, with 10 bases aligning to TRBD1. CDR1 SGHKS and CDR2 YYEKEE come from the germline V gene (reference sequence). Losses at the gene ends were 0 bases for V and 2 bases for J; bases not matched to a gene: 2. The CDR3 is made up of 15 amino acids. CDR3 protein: CASSLGGTGAYEQYF. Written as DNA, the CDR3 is TGTGCCAGCAGCTTGGGCGGGACAGGGGCCTACGAGCAGTACTTC.

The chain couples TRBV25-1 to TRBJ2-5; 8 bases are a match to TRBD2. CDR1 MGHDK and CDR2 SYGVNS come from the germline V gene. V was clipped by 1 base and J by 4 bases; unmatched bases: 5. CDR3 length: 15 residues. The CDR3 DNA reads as TGTGCCAGCAGTGAATTCATCGGGGGGGGAGAGACCCAGTACTTC. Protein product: CASSEFIGGGETQYF.

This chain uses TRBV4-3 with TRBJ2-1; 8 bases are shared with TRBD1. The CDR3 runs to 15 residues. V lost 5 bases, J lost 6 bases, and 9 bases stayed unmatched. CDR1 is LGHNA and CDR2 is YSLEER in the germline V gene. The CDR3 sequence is CASSTQGAASNEQFF. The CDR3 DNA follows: TGCGCCAGCAGCACCCAGGGGGCAGCTAGCAATGAGCAGTTCTTC.

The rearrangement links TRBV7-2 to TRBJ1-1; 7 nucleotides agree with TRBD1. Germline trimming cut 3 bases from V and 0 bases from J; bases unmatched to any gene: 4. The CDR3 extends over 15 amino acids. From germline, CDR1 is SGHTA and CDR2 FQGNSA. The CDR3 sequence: CASSLVGQLNTEAFF. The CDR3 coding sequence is TGTGCCAGCAGCTTGGTGGGACAGTTGAACACTGAAGCTTTCTTT.

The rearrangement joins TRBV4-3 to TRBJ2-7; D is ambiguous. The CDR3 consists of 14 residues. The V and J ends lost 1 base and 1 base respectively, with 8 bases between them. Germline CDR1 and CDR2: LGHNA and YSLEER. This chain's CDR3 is CASSQGRTSYEQYF. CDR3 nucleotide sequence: TGCGCCAGCAGCCAAGGAAGAACTTCCTACGAGCAGTACTTC.

DNA of the CDR3: TGTGCCAGCAGTGGAGGGTTGAGTCAGCCCCAGCATTTT. Translated: CASSGGLSQPQHF. The V call is TRBV2, the J call TRBJ1-5; D is uncertain. Germline V CDR1 and CDR2: SNHLY, FYNNEI. V was cut by 4 bases and J by 6 bases, with 10 bases left in between. CDR3 size: 13 residues.

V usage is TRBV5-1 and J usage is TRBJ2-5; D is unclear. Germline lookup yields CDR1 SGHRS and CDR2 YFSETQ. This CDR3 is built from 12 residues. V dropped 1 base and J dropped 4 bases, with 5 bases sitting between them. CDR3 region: CASSLTTETQYF. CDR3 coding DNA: TGCGCCAGCAGCTTGACTACAGAGACCCAGTACTTC.